Only a few counts were recorded for the clone carrying this TCR beta chain. Its antigen is not identified. MiXCR, run by TCRdb on the reads, gives a single entry per CDR3 protein. Of under 850,000 distinct CDR3 sequences listed, around 31% are singletons. Trimming left V 9 bases short and J 4 bases short, with 18 bases between. The CDR3 is 14 residues long. Germline assignment: CDR1 SNHLY and CDR2 FYNNEI. The sample originates from a study of T cell repertoires in cytomegalovirus infection. Study at large: HLA-B-restricted CMV epitopes that are well studied were used alongside recently identified HLA-C-restricted ones. Indications came from public TCR beta signatures; they pointed to CMV infection and to a matching HLA type.

Study results and limitations: CMV-specific TCR beta clonotypes restricted by HLA-C were the ones dominating the ex vivo response.

The source is a human donor in good health (CMV status not recorded). Some clones in this sample may be carry-over from other donors' samples. The chain uses TRBV2 and TRBJ1-1; a weak D match, TRBD1 (5 bases). The source was cultured PBMCs, collected from culture after CMV antigen stimulation. The CDR3 protein is CASRAGGGSTEAFF. The CDR3 DNA reads as TGTGCCAGTCGGGCGGGGGGGGGGAGCACTGAAGCTTTCTTT.